This T cell receptor (beta chain) was documented in a study of Ad26.COV2.S vaccination and SARS-CoV-2 variants (dated by TCRdb to the early 2020s). Background for the entire study: Vaccine-arm donors came from COV1001, a multicentre, randomized, double-blind, placebo-controlled phase I-IIa trial of Ad26.COV2.S in healthy adults. Dosing of Ad26.COV2.S was intramuscular, at either 5x10^10 or 1x10^11 viral particles, delivered as one shot or as two shots spaced 56 days apart. Sequencing of the TCRbeta repertoire served to evaluate the specificity and breadth of SARS-CoV-2-reactive T cell receptors following Ad26.COV2.S vaccination. The TCR-sequenced set comprised about 30 samples: roughly 19 Ad26.COV2.S vaccine recipients, 5 placebo recipients and 8 SARS-CoV-2 convalescent individuals. Trial participants were randomized into five groups of five, in which low-dose or high-dose Ad26.COV2.S was given once or twice, or placebo was given on both occasions. Blinding of investigators to trial group allocation was maintained during experiments and outcome assessment. Study-wide conclusions, independent of this receptor: Ad26.COV2.S recipients had higher spike-specific TCR breadth than placebo recipients (P = 0.0014). Vaccine and placebo recipients had comparable non-spike TCR breadth, which fits with the vaccine containing only spike. The study was not powered for comparison of responses between vaccine doses or regimens. After vaccination, spike-specific CD8+ and CD4+ T cell responses were reported to show substantial breadth. According to the authors, total T cell responses may have been underestimated by the TCR breadth and depth analyses.

The immunoSEQ Assay was the method used to sequence TCRbeta CDR3 regions. After extraction, genomic DNA underwent amplification by bias-controlled multiplex PCR, followed by high-throughput sequencing. The authors' analysis ran thus. To quantify the absolute abundance of each unique TCRbeta CDR3 region, sequences were collapsed and filtered. Usable DNA was measured by amplifying reference genes present in all nucleated cells, and TCRbeta template counts were normalized to that usable DNA to estimate T cell fraction. Repertoire TCRs were annotated as SARS-CoV-2-specific by exact matching of V gene, CDR3 amino acid sequence and J gene to a known reactive TCR set. The reference SARS-CoV-2 TCR set came from MIRA and was filtered for enrichment in COVID-19-positive ImmuneCODE repertoires, removing public or cross-reactive TCRs. Drawing on the MIRA antigens, annotated TCRs were analysed further at the level of specific ORF or position within ORF. Breadth was defined as the number of annotated unique rearrangements divided by the total number of unique productive rearrangements, and depth was defined as the summed frequency of the annotated unique rearrangements. Group comparisons of TCR breadth used two-sided Wilcoxon rank-sum tests. The table comes from immuneACCESS by way of TCRdb, which keeps in-frame sequences with V and J called. Part of the clones is missing from these tables; in studies checked, under half for an unresolved V gene and the rest for unknown reasons. V, J and clone size were drawn from that table, and D and trimming were deduced from the DNA. Within this sample are 360,000 or so clones, with 70% to 90% of them counted one time only. The ten largest make up under 2% of the sample.

This specimen's treatment or condition label, interpreted: about 20 received Ad26.COV2.S at low or high dose, single or two shots; 5 received placebo; per-sample allocation not given. For vaccine and placebo recipients, the sequenced repertoires came from samples collected on day 63 after the first injection. In Cohort 1b, about two dozen adults aged 18-55 years were enrolled at a single site in Boston, USA, between 29 July and 7 August 2020. Ad26.COV2.S was a replication-incompetent adenovirus type 26 vector that expressed a prefusion-stabilized SARS-CoV-2 spike protein derived from the original Wuhan strain. Cut back by 1 base and 2 bases, the V and J ends lie 9 bases apart. As encoded in the germline V gene, CDR1 is MDHEN while CDR2 is SYDVKM. The CDR3 goes from the cysteine to the phenylalanine over 16 residues. Of the read, only the CDR3 DNA is kept; its 48 bases are in frame from base 1. A word on this clone: It has no known antigen specificity. There are no base qualities to consult, and no much larger clone falls within one base.

Sequencing was performed on peripheral blood, taken in a trial of Ad26.COV2.S vaccine versus placebo. Recombination joined TRBV28 with TRBJ2-6; no D segment can be confidently identified. The receptor comes from a person aged 18-60 years who received the Ad26.COV2.S COVID-19 vaccine or a placebo. The CDR3 reads CASSLSLGTGANVLTF. The DNA is as follows: TGTGCCAGCAGTTTATCTCTGGGGACTGGGGCCAACGTCCTGACTTTC.